These 12 T cell receptor beta chains originate from one sample sequenced in a study of CD8 T cells in Susac syndrome. RNA in amounts of roughly 0.5 to 1 ug was reverse transcribed with random hexamers. TCRdb independently ran MiXCR on the immunoSEQ multiplex PCR reads; one entry per CDR3 protein. The sample carries more than 100,000 distinct CDR3 sequences, 96% recorded once. Sequencing used CD4+ T cells from PBMCs. The receptors were sampled from a human donor with Susac syndrome.

The V call is TRBV2, the J call TRBJ2-3; D is possibly TRBD2 (6 bases). Looked up from germline, CDR1 is SNHLY and CDR2 is FYNNEI. CDR3 size: 15 residues. V was pared by 6 bases and J by 4 bases, with 17 bases between. CDR3 bases: TGTGCCAGCAGGAGGGACTCCGGTGGCGCAGATACGCAGTATTTT. Its protein product is CASRRDSGGADTQYF.

This rearrangement joins TRBV12-3 or TRBV12-4 to TRBJ2-7; D is possibly TRBD1 (6 bases). V dropped 6 bases and J dropped 2 bases, with 14 bases sitting between them. This CDR3 region has 14 residues. This chain's CDR3 is CASSTGSQAYEQYF. The CDR3 bases are TGTGCCAGCAGCACAGGGTCTCAGGCCTACGAGCAGTACTTC.

This clonotype was found once. DNA of the CDR3: TGTGCCAGCAGGCCGACCTCGGACGACGAGCAGTACTTC. Translating it yields CASRPTSDDEQYF. V gene TRBV6-2 or TRBV6-3 combines with J gene TRBJ2-7; D is unresolved. CDR3 length equals 13 residues. Trimming took off 6 bases at V and 5 bases at J, with 14 bases between the two ends. The germline V gene encodes CDR1 MNHEY and CDR2 SVGEGT.

The chain couples TRBV5-1 to TRBJ2-2; possibly TRBD2 for D (6 bases). The CDR3 spans 16 residues. The germline CDR1 and CDR2 sequences are SGHRS and YFSETQ. The germline V and J ends were trimmed by 4 bases and 0 bases, with 13 bases remaining between them. CDR3 sequence reads: CASSPGGTANTGELFF. The CDR3, as DNA: TGCGCCAGCAGCCCAGGCGGGACGGCGAACACCGGGGAGCTGTTTTTT.

V is TRBV5-1 and J is TRBJ2-7; 8 bases are a match to TRBD2. The CDR3 spans 16 residues. With V trimmed by 0 bases and J by 3 bases, 8 bases remained unmatched. Per germline, CDR1 SGHRS and CDR2 YFSETQ. This CDR3 is CASSLETSDYGYEQYF. CDR3 bases: TGCGCCAGCAGCTTGGAGACTAGCGACTACGGCTACGAGCAGTACTTC.

This clonotype turned up a few times. The chain has TRBV18 and TRBJ2-1; D gene unclear. Germline V lookup: CDR1 KGHSH, CDR2 LQKENI. The length of the CDR3 is 13 residues. V was shortened by 0 bases and J by 5 bases, with 5 bases between the two germline ends. As DNA, the CDR3 is TGTGCCAGCTCACCACCGGGGAACAATGAGCAGTTCTTC. Its protein is CASSPPGNNEQFF.

The chain joins TRBV6-6 to TRBJ1-2; D gene uncertain. CDR1 MNHNY and CDR2 SVGAGI come from the germline V gene (reference sequence). Trimming took 0 bases from V and 0 from J, leaving 5 bases between them. CDR3 length equals 14 residues. CDR3 amino acids: CASSYSVANYGYTF. Here the CDR3 DNA reads TGTGCCAGCAGTTACTCTGTAGCTAACTATGGCTACACCTTC.

The V gene is TRBV5-1, the J gene TRBJ2-1; no reliable D call. Germline CDR1 SGHRS, CDR2 YFSETQ. The V end lost 3 bases, the J end lost 8 bases, and 12 bases lay between the germline ends. The CDR3 spans 13 residues. CDR3 protein: CASSSGSADEQFF. The CDR3 nucleotides are TGCGCCAGCAGCTCTGGTTCGGCGGATGAGCAGTTCTTC. The complete variable domain, with remaining parts taken from reference TRBV5-1 and TRBJ2-1, reads KAGVTQTPRYLIKTRGQQVTLSCSPISGHRSVSWYQQTPGQGLQFLFEYFSETQRNKGNFPGRFSGRQFSNSRSEMNVSTLELGDSALYLCASSSGSADEQFFGPGTRLTVL.

This sequence joins TRBV4-1 and TRBJ2-4, with 8 nucleotides matching TRBD1. The junction had 9 bases not matched to a gene; V was cut back by 6 bases and J by 5 bases. This CDR3 region has 15 residues. CDR1 MGHRA and CDR2 YSYEKL come from the germline V gene. CDR3 loop: CASSPIGQGENIQYF. As DNA, the CDR3 is TGCGCCAGCAGTCCGATAGGACAGGGAGAAAACATTCAGTACTTC.

The J gene is TRBJ2-1, the V gene TRBV5-4; no clear D. Trimming cost V 0 bases and J 8 bases, with 3 bases left between them. Germline V gene lookup returns CDR1 SGHNT and CDR2 YYREEE (reference sequence). CDR3 size: 11 residues. The CDR3 region is CASSLADEQFF. The CDR3 coding sequence is TGTGCCAGCAGCTTGGCAGATGAGCAGTTCTTC. The complete variable domain, with remaining parts taken from reference TRBV5-4 and TRBJ2-1, reads ETGVTQSPTHLIKTRGQQVTLRCSSQSGHNTVSWYQQALGQGPQFIFQYYREEENGRGNFPPRFSGLQFPNYSSELNVNALELDDSALYLCASSLADEQFFGPGTRLTVL.

The genes are TRBV6-6 and TRBJ2-4; D is perhaps TRBD1 (6 bases). Between the trimmed V and J ends, which lost 5 bases and 3 bases, there was a span of 8 bases. CDR1 is MNHNY, CDR2 SVGAGI, per germline (reference sequence). The CDR3 is 13 amino acids. CDR3 region: CASSQDSKNIQYF. The CDR3 DNA is TGTGCCAGCAGTCAGGACAGCAAAAACATTCAGTACTTC.

This clonotype was counted a single time. The chain has TRBV12-3 or TRBV12-4 and TRBJ1-1; no clear D. Trimming removed 4 bases from V and 5 bases from J, with 11 bases in between. The CDR3 has 13 amino acids. CDR3 nucleotides: TGTGCCAGCAGTTACCTCGGGATAACTGAAGCTTTCTTT. Translated: CASSYLGITEAFF.